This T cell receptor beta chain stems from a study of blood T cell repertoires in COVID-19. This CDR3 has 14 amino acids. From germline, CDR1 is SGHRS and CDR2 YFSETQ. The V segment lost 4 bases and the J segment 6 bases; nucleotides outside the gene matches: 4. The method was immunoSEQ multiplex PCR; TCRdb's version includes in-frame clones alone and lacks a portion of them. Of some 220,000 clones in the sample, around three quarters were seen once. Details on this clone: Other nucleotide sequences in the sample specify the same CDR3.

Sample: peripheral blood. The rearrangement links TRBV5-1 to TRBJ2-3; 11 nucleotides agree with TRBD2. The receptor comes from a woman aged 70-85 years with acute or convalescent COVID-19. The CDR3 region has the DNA TGCGCCAGCAGCCTGGGGACTAGCGGCGATACGCAGTATTTT. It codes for CASSLGTSGDTQYF.